This TCR beta chain was identified during a study of glioma-infiltrating T cells after dendritic cell vaccination. Study summary: Between the early 2000s and the early 2010s, patients got autologous tumor lysate-pulsed dendritic cell vaccines. Dendritic cells derived from monocytes and pulsed with autologous tumor lysate formed the vaccine. Three intradermal dendritic cell vaccine injections were given every two weeks.

The protocol was immunoSEQ multiplex PCR, while the TCRdb copy is restricted to in-frame clones and leaves out a portion. The sample carries 60,000 to 70,000 clones, about 81% recorded once. Whole-study findings and limits: TCR clonality showed no direct relationship with survival.

As to this clone: Its antigen remains unknown.

The CDR3 spans 18 residues. Looked up from germline, CDR1 is ENHRY and CDR2 is SYGVKD. With 6 bases removed from V and 8 bases from J, the gap between germline ends came to 26 bases. The TCR originated in a human donor with glioblastoma. This specimen was blood, taken before dendritic cell vaccination. This rearrangement joins TRBV10-3 to TRBJ1-6; possible D gene TRBD1, 6 bases. The CDR3 coding sequence is TGTGCCATCAGGAAGGGGAGGGGCCGCACGGGGGCGGATTCACCCCTCCACTTT. It is translated as CAIRKGRGRTGADSPLHF.